The 14 T cell receptor beta chains below all came from one sample that was sequenced in a study of cytomegalovirus exposure and HLA in healthy donors. PCR was performed using 60 Vbeta and 13 Jbeta primers. Assay: immunoSEQ multiplex PCR; the TCRdb copy retains only in-frame clones and omits some. This sample contains about 140,000 clones. Sequencing was done on a sample of PBMCs. These receptors all stem from a woman under 30 in good health and CMV-seronegative.

Note on this clone: Other DNA sequences in this specimen translate into the identical CDR3. The V call is TRBV10-2, the J call TRBJ2-7; unclear D gene. CDR1 and CDR2 (germline): WSHSY, SAAADI. CDR3 length equals 12 residues. Trimming stripped 2 bases from V and 3 bases from J, with 5 bases between. In nucleotides, the CDR3 is TGCGCCAGCAGTGAGGCGGTCTACGAGCAGTACGTC. Protein: CASSEAVYEQYV.

The rearrangement uses TRBV11-2 and TRBJ1-1, with TRBD1 matching over 7 bases. Per germline, CDR1 SGHAT and CDR2 FQNNGV. The V segment lost 6 bases and the J segment 4 bases; nucleotides outside the gene matches: 11. The CDR3 covers 15 residues. This CDR3 is CASSSLGGAGTEAFF. CDR3 nucleotide sequence: TGTGCCAGCAGTTCACTAGGGGGCGCGGGCACTGAAGCTTTCTTT.

The chain recombines TRBV2 with TRBJ2-5, with 8 bases matching TRBD2. After removal of 3 bases from V and 9 bases from J, the junction contained 3 bases not matched to a gene. CDR3 size: 12 residues. CDR1 is SNHLY and CDR2 is FYNNEI in the germline V gene. CDR3 nucleotides: TGTGCCAGCAGTGATGGGCGGGGGGCCCAGTACTTC. It yields the protein CASSDGRGAQYF.

V gene TRBV6-1 combines with J gene TRBJ1-6; 10 nucleotides match TRBD1. Per the germline V gene, CDR1 is MNHNS and CDR2 is SASEGT. Trimming took 3 bases from V and 7 from J; bases not matched to a gene: 3. The CDR3 length is 15 residues. The CDR3 here is CASSDGQGGNSPLHF. Written as DNA, the CDR3 is TGTGCCAGCAGTGACGGACAGGGGGGGAATTCACCCCTCCACTTT.

V usage is TRBV5-4 and J usage is TRBJ1-1; TRBD1 might be the D (6 bases). Germline V gene sequence: CDR1 SGHNT, CDR2 YYREEE (reference sequence). V was clipped by 0 bases and J by 8 bases, with 14 bases between them. The CDR3 length is 14 residues. CDR3 coding DNA: TGTGCCAGCAGCTTGGATCTCAGAGGGGGAGAAGCTTTCTTT. This codes for CASSLDLRGGEAFF.

V gene TRBV6-4 combines with J gene TRBJ2-1; TRBD2 aligns across 12 bases. The CDR3 spans 15 residues. Germline V gene data show CDR1 as MRHNA and CDR2 as SNTAGT. V gave up 0 bases and J gave up 6 bases; unmatched junction bases: 0. CDR3: CASSDSTSGSNEQFF. The CDR3 region has the DNA TGTGCCAGCAGTGACTCGACTAGCGGGAGCAATGAGCAGTTCTTC.

This chain joins TRBV7-9 and TRBJ1-1, with 8 bases fitting TRBD1. Germline lookup yields CDR1 SEHNR and CDR2 FQNEAQ (reference sequence). V lost 8 bases, J lost 5 bases, and 7 bases stayed unmatched. This CDR3 contains 13 residues. CDR3: CASSQGADTEAFF. The CDR3 coding sequence is TGTGCCAGCTCTCAGGGGGCTGATACTGAAGCTTTCTTT.

The chain has TRBV7-9 and TRBJ2-2; the D gene is possibly TRBD2 (5 bases). The germline V and J ends were trimmed by 1 base and 6 bases, with 15 bases remaining between them. CDR1 SEHNR and CDR2 FQNEAQ come from the germline V gene (reference sequence). The CDR3 covers 16 residues. CDR3 amino acids: CASSLGETSRAGELFF. The CDR3 nucleotides are TGTGCCAGCAGCTTAGGGGAAACTAGTCGCGCCGGGGAGCTGTTTTTT. The full variable domain, with the rest looked up from reference TRBV7-9 and TRBJ2-2, is DTGVSQNPRHKITKRGQNVTFRCDPISEHNRLYWYRQTLGQGPEFLTYFQNEAQLEKSRLLSDRFSAERPKGSFSTLEIQRTEQGDSAMYLCASSLGETSRAGELFFGEGSRLTVL.

The genes are TRBV6-1 and TRBJ2-3; 10 nucleotides agree with TRBD2. V gave up 1 base and J gave up 2 bases; unmatched junction bases: 6. In germline, CDR1 is MNHNS, CDR2 SASEGT. The CDR3 totals 17 residues. CDR3 sequence reads: CASSEVTAGGATDTQYF. The CDR3 bases are TGTGCCAGCAGTGAAGTTACAGCGGGAGGGGCCACAGATACGCAGTATTTT.

The chain uses TRBV6-5 and TRBJ2-1; 8 bases align to TRBD1. Germline CDR1 is MNHEY and CDR2 is SVGAGI. The CDR3 extends over 16 amino acids. Losses at the gene ends were 0 bases for V and 6 bases for J; bases not matched to a gene: 7. Here the CDR3 DNA reads TGTGCCAGCAGTTACTCTCGGGACAGGTCAACCAATGAGCAGTTCTTC. Protein: CASSYSRDRSTNEQFF.

The chain recombines TRBV9 with TRBJ1-1; 7 bases map to TRBD1. The J segment lost 4 bases and the V segment lost 0 bases, leaving 9 bases of the junction unmatched. The CDR3 has 16 residues. The V gene's germline CDR1 is SGDLS and CDR2 YYNGEE. The CDR3 coding sequence is TGTGCCAGCAGCGTAGGTATTAGGGGGACAGTCACTGAAGCTTTCTTT. Residues: CASSVGIRGTVTEAFF.

The J gene is TRBJ1-2, the V gene TRBV29-1, with 7 nucleotides matching TRBD1. Per germline, CDR1 SQVTM and CDR2 ANQGSEA. This CDR3 spans 13 amino acids. With V trimmed by 5 bases and J by 2 bases, 5 bases remained unmatched. The CDR3 sequence is CSVQATGNYGYTF. For the CDR3, the DNA is TGCAGCGTTCAAGCGACAGGGAACTATGGCTACACCTTC.

Turning to this clone: At one end the junction does not follow the germline gene, possibly because of a read error. The rearrangement joins TRBV11-2 to TRBJ2-3; 11 nucleotides line up with TRBD2. The CDR3 runs to 13 residues. CDR1 SGHAT and CDR2 FQNNGV come from the germline V gene. CDR3 sequence (DNA): TGTGCCAGCGGGACTAGCGGCACAGATACGCGGTATTTT. Translation gives CASGTSGTDTRYF.

This rearrangement joins TRBV6-4 to TRBJ2-2, with D possibly matching TRBD2 (6 bases). CDR1 and CDR2 from the germline V gene are MRHNA and SNTAGT. This CDR3 is built from 14 residues. Trimming left V 0 bases short and J 6 bases short, with 8 bases between. The CDR3 spells CASSDSTGAGELFF. In DNA form, the CDR3 reads TGTGCCAGCAGTGACTCGACGGGGGCCGGGGAGCTGTTTTTT.